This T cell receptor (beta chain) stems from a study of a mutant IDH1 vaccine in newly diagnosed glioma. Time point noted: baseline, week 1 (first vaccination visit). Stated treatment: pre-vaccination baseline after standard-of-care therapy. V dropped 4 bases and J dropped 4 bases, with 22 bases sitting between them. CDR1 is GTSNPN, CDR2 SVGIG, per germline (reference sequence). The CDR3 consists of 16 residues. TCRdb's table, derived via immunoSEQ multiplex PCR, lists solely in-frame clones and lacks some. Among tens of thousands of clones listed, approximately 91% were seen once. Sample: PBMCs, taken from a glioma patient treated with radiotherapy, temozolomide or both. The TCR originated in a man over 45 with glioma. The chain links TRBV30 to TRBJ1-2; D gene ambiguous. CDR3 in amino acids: CAWMSLPIYAPYGYTF. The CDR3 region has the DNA TGTGCCTGGATGTCCCTGCCTATTTACGCGCCCTATGGCTACACCTTC.